One TCR beta chain is described in this entry. What this receptor recognizes is not known. There are no base qualities to consult, and no much larger clone falls within one base. TCRbeta CDR3 regions were amplified from genomic DNA using the immunoSEQ Assay, a bias-controlled multiplex PCR. From the authors' description of their analysis: Within the assay, amplification of reference gene primers was used to estimate how many nucleated cells each sample contained. To quantify the absolute abundance of each unique TCRbeta CDR3 rearrangement, sequence reads were collapsed and filtered. Productive Simpson clonality was computed per sample as the square root of Simpson's diversity index over productive rearrangements. Entries here come from immuneACCESS through TCRdb and include only in-frame sequences with V and J called. Some clones fail to appear in such tables; in the studies checked, an unresolved V gene covers under half of the shortfall, and the cause of the remainder is unknown. The V and J calls and clone size were taken over from that table, and D and trimming were inferred from the DNA. This sample is represented by more than 150,000 clones; 80% to 90% of them were singletons. The ten largest clones represent approximately 9.4% of the sample.

The germline V gene (reference sequence) supplies CDR1 LNHDA and CDR2 SQIVND. V and J are trimmed by 6 bases and 4 bases, and the gene matches miss 8 bases of the junction. Counted from cysteine to phenylalanine, this CDR3 has 15 amino acids. Only the CDR3 region is kept as DNA, spanning 45 bases read in frame from base 1. Whole blood was collected in K2EDTA tubes by collaborating institutions according to the institutions' own protocols. For TCRbeta analysis, collaborators shipped samples in one of three forms: frozen whole blood, isolated PBMCs, or DNA extracted from either of those sample types. These data are taken from a study of blood T cell repertoires in COVID-19 (dated by TCRdb to about 2020). About the investigation overall: The collaborator samples originated in the United States, Italy and Spain and spanned the acute and convalescent phases of COVID-19. The material from the prospective study consisted of cDNA or gDNA derived from T cells, B-cell-depleted T cells, or PBMCs. Deeply sampled blood TCRbeta repertoires from subjects exposed to, actively infected with, or recovered from COVID-19 were included in the dataset. The repertoires were released in a freely available public database intended as a resource for research on the immune response to SARS-CoV-2. The samples were drawn from the first 160 participants of the ongoing ImmuneRACE study and from some 1,300 subjects provided by 6 global collaborators. Sample metadata almost always included a de-identified subject ID, COVID-19 status, age in years and sex. Where available, HLA class I and class II types were taken from metadata supplied by the sample provider and were not determined by assay-based typing.

The full study reports these points: How much clinical and demographic metadata was included differed by source and by participant, and the metadata was provided uncurated.

The rearranged chain carries TRBV19 and TRBJ1-4; TRBD1 lines up with 7 middle nucleotides. This TCR was sampled from a woman in her forties or fifties with acute or convalescent COVID-19. The sample comprised peripheral blood. The nucleotide sequence reads as follows: TGTGCCAGTAGGTCTCCGGGACAGAATAATGAAAAACTGTTTTTT. Its amino acids are CASRSPGQNNEKLFF.